Listed here is a single TCR beta chain. Antigen unknown. The data belong to a study of cytomegalovirus exposure and HLA in healthy donors. The study's findings and limits: Researchers reported that three CMV-associated chains were confirmed in vitro as CMV antigen-specific.

V was clipped by 0 bases and J by 0 bases, with 9 bases between them. The germline gives CDR1 MGHRA, CDR2 YSYEKL. There are 15 residues in the CDR3. The PCR used 60 Vbeta and 13 Jbeta primers. Assay used: immunoSEQ multiplex PCR; TCRdb lists only in-frame clones, some missing. The sample has roughly 190,000 clones; around two thirds are singletons. Participants comprised healthy donors of bone marrow. The sequence was obtained from a middle-aged man in good health and CMV-seronegative. Sequenced: PBMCs. This sequence joins TRBV4-1 and TRBJ2-7, with no clear D. This CDR3 reads CASSQDPSSSYEQYF. The CDR3 nucleotides are TGCGCCAGCAGCCAAGATCCCAGTTCCTCCTACGAGCAGTACTTC.